This TCR beta chain stems from a study of blood T cell repertoires in COVID-19. Turning to the study itself: Acute and convalescent COVID-19 samples came from the United States, Italy and Spain. Nucleic acid was either cDNA or gDNA, and it came from T cells, B-cell-depleted T cells, or PBMCs.

Authors' analysis steps: How many nucleated cells were present was estimated from reference gene primer amplification. Sequencing was performed with immunoSEQ multiplex PCR; in TCRdb, only in-frame clones are kept and a portion is missing. The V and J calls and clone size are taken from that table; D and trimming were inferred from the DNA. The profile shows around 320,000 clones, 70% to 90% of them singletons. CDR3 length: 14 residues. Per germline, CDR1 SEHNR and CDR2 FQNEAQ (reference sequence). The junction had 3 bases not matched to a gene; V was cut back by 1 base and J by 7 bases. Specimen: peripheral blood. The source of this sequence is a human donor in a cohort sampled during active COVID-19. The rearrangement joins TRBV7-9 to TRBJ1-5; 8 bases line up with TRBD1. The CDR3 region has the DNA TGTGCCAGCAGCTTAGGTAGGGACAGGCAGCCCCAGCATTTT. Amino acids: CASSLGRDRQPQHF.